The entry below describes one TCR beta chain. The antigen is unknown. Vbeta (60) and Jbeta (13) primers were used in the PCR. TCRdb's table, derived via immunoSEQ multiplex PCR, lists solely in-frame clones and lacks some. Reported are approximately 110,000 clones; the ten largest clones contain under 1.3%. The sample comes from a study of cytomegalovirus exposure and HLA in healthy donors. Study findings and constraints: Many donors carried some public TCRs, although rarity characterized most TCR sequences. A missense variant in DCLRE1C was later tied to TCR beta V- and J-gene trimming. The study listed under 200 cytomegalovirus-associated TCR beta chains. A later analysis revealed that TCR association rates differed between HLA loci, peaking at DRB1 and bottoming out at HLA-C.

The source material was PBMCs. The clonotype originates from a young man in good health and CMV-seronegative.

CDR3 sequence reads: CASSLSGLAGGTGDTQYF. CDR3 DNA sequence: TGTGCCAGCAGTTTATCTGGACTAGCGGGTGGAACGGGGGATACGCAGTATTTT. V is TRBV27 and J is TRBJ2-3; TRBD2 agrees at 11 bases. Germline assignment: CDR1 MNHEY and CDR2 SMNVEV (reference sequence). With V trimmed by 0 bases and J by 6 bases, 11 bases remained unmatched. The CDR3 extends over 18 amino acids.